The sequence of this T cell receptor beta chain was determined in a study of blood T cell repertoires in COVID-19. Produced via immunoSEQ multiplex PCR; TCRdb's table is partial and in-frame only. The sample has 350,000 or so clones; around 88% are singletons. The CDR3 covers 14 residues. CDR1 is MNHEY and CDR2 is SMNVEV in the germline V gene (reference sequence). The trim removed 6 bases at V and 2 bases at J, leaving 4 bases unmatched. The clonotype originates from a man aged 25-40 years with active or convalescent COVID-19. Source material: peripheral blood. V and J are TRBV27 and TRBJ2-7, with TRBD2 identical over 10 bases. CDR3 sequence reads: CASSRAGGTYEQYF. The CDR3 nucleotides are TGTGCCAGCAGCAGAGCGGGGGGGACCTACGAGCAGTACTTC.